Shown below are 32 T cell receptor beta chains from a single sample sequenced in a study of T cell changes during pregnancy in multiple sclerosis. Clones were read by immunoSEQ multiplex PCR, and TCRdb kept only the in-frame ones, dropping some. The sample has 69,000 or so clones, approximately 92% seen once. The sequenced sample was peripheral blood, obtained in the third trimester of pregnancy. These receptor sequences come from a female donor in good health, enrolled as a control in a pregnancy study.

The chain carries TRBV10-3 and TRBJ1-1; D gene unclear. The CDR3 contains 12 residues. Germline-derived CDR1 and CDR2 are ENHRY and SYGVKD. V was trimmed by 9 bases and J by 4 bases, leaving 12 bases between them. For the CDR3, the DNA is TGTGCCATAAGGTCCGAGGGCACTGAAGCTTTCTTT. Its translation is CAIRSEGTEAFF.

The genes are TRBV11-1 and TRBJ1-2; 8 positions agree with TRBD1. The CDR3 spans 14 residues. Germline V gives CDR1 SGHAT, CDR2 FQDESV (reference sequence). V lost 1 base and J lost 8; bases outside the gene matches: 6. DNA for the CDR3: TGTGCCAGCAGCTTAGTTGGGACAGGTTACGGCTACACCTTC. Protein: CASSLVGTGYGYTF.

The genes are TRBV7-9 and TRBJ2-1; 12 nucleotides align to TRBD2. J lost 4 bases, V lost 0 bases, and 7 bases had no gene match. The CDR3 has 18 amino acids. The V gene's germline CDR1 is SEHNR and CDR2 FQNEAQ (reference sequence). DNA for the CDR3: TGTGCCAGCAGCTTAGCGCCGGCTAGCGGGAGGGCATACAATGAGCAGTTCTTC. As protein: CASSLAPASGRAYNEQFF.

This chain joins TRBV9 and TRBJ2-7; possibly TRBD1 for D (7 bases). CDR1 is SGDLS, CDR2 YYNGEE, per germline. The CDR3 is 15 residues long. V gave up 3 bases and J gave up 2 bases, with 15 bases separating them. In DNA form, the CDR3 reads TGTGCCAGCAGCGCCCACGGAGGGACAGCCTACGAGCAGTACTTC. The encoded protein is CASSAHGGTAYEQYF.

Only one count was recorded for this clone. The CDR3 here is CASSPGGRNTEAFF. The CDR3 DNA reads TGTGCCAGTAGCCCGGGGGGGAGGAACACTGAAGCTTTCTTT. V and J are TRBV19 and TRBJ1-1, with D tentatively TRBD1 (5 bases). This CDR3 is built from 14 residues. Trimming took 6 bases from V and 1 from J, leaving 12 bases between them. The germline V gene encodes CDR1 LNHDA and CDR2 SQIVND (reference sequence). Full variable domain (outside the CDR3, taken from reference TRBV19 and TRBJ1-1): DGGITQSPKYLFRKEGQNVTLSCEQNLNHDAMYWYRQDPGQGLRLIYYSQIVNDFQKGDIAEGYSVSREKKESFPLTVTSAQKNPTAFYLCASSPGGRNTEAFFGQGTRLTVV.

V is TRBV28 and J is TRBJ1-2, with D perhaps matching TRBD1 (5 bases). Germline values: CDR1 MDHEN, CDR2 SYDVKM. V lost 3 bases and J 4 bases, leaving 12 bases between the germline ends. This CDR3 has 14 residues. CDR3 sequence (DNA): TGTGCCAGCAGTTTTGGGGCGGTACCCTATGGCTACACCTTC. Translation gives CASSFGAVPYGYTF.

This sequence joins TRBV28 and TRBJ1-5; D perhaps matches TRBD1 (5 bases). V was shortened by 6 bases and J by 0 bases, with 18 bases between the two germline ends. The germline V gene has CDR1 MDHEN and CDR2 SYDVKM. There are 17 residues in the CDR3. The DNA of the CDR3 is TGTGCCAGCAGAGGACGGGGGTGGAAAGTTAGCAATCAGCCCCAGCATTTT. Its translation: CASRGRGWKVSNQPQHF.

CDR3 coding DNA: TGTGCCTGGTCAGGGGGGCATCAGCCCCAGCATTTT. Translation: CAWSGGHQPQHF. The genes are TRBV30 and TRBJ1-5, with 7 bases aligning to TRBD1. Germline lookup yields CDR1 GTSNPN and CDR2 SVGIG (reference sequence). Losses at the gene ends were 5 bases for V and 5 bases for J; bases not matched to a gene: 3. CDR3 length: 12 residues.

This clone was seen once. V gene TRBV7-9 combines with J gene TRBJ2-3, with a tentative D call TRBD1 (6 bases). Trimming removed 0 bases at V and 6 bases at J, with 10 bases between. The CDR3 length is 14 residues. Germline CDR1 SEHNR, CDR2 FQNEAQ (reference sequence). CDR3 sequence reads: CASSLAGAVDTQYF. CDR3 coding DNA: TGTGCCAGCAGCTTAGCGGGGGCCGTCGATACGCAGTATTTT.

This clone has only one observation. The gene calls are TRBV4-2 and TRBJ2-7; 10 bases align to TRBD2. CDR1 and CDR2 (germline): LGHNA, YNFKEQ. This CDR3 has 17 amino acids. Trimming took 3 bases from V and 2 from J; bases not matched to a gene: 10. This CDR3 reads CASSQAYGLAVTYEQYF. For the CDR3, the DNA is TGTGCCAGCAGCCAGGCTTATGGACTAGCGGTAACCTACGAGCAGTACTTC.

This clone has only a few counts. This chain uses TRBV15 with TRBJ1-6; tentative D call: TRBD1 (5 bases). From germline, CDR1 is LNHNV and CDR2 YYDKDF (reference sequence). This CDR3 is built from 14 residues. The ends were cut back, 0 bases at V and 7 bases at J, with 7 bases in the middle. CDR3 nucleotide sequence: TGTGCCACCAGCAGAGACAGGGAAAATTCACCCCTCCACTTT. Translating gives CATSRDRENSPLHF.

The gene calls are TRBV15 and TRBJ1-1; possibly TRBD1 for D (6 bases). The length of the CDR3 is 15 residues. Germline V gene data show CDR1 as LNHNV and CDR2 as YYDKDF (reference sequence). Trimming took 1 base from V and 0 from J, leaving 9 bases between them. This CDR3 reads CATSRVDRLNTEAFF. In nucleotides, the CDR3 is TGTGCCACCAGCAGAGTAGACAGGTTGAACACTGAAGCTTTCTTT.

The DNA of the CDR3 is TGTGCCAGCACCCGCCTGGGTCCACCGGGCTCCTACGAGCAGTACTTC. The encoded protein is CASTRLGPPGSYEQYF. The chain has TRBV6-6 and TRBJ2-7; D gene unclear. The CDR3 covers 16 residues. From germline, CDR1 is MNHNY and CDR2 SVGAGI (reference sequence). V was trimmed by 7 bases and J by 0 bases, leaving 19 bases between them.

CDR3 nucleotides: TGTGCCAGCACCGAAATGGGACTAGGGGCTGATACGCAGTATTTT. This gives the protein CASTEMGLGADTQYF. The chain uses TRBV27 and TRBJ2-3; TRBD2 agrees at 8 bases. Germline values: CDR1 MNHEY, CDR2 SMNVEV (reference sequence). This CDR3 has 15 amino acids. V trimming: 7 bases; J trimming: 6 bases; junction bases outside the gene matches: 12.

The rearrangement uses TRBV5-6 and TRBJ1-5; no definite D call. Per the germline V gene, CDR1 is SGHDT and CDR2 is YYEEEE. The length of the CDR3 is 14 residues. Between the trimmed V and J ends, which lost 0 bases and 7 bases, there was a span of 11 bases. CDR3 in amino acids: CASSLGVSGQPQHF. DNA for the CDR3: TGTGCCAGCAGCTTGGGGGTAAGCGGGCAGCCCCAGCATTTT.

V gene TRBV9 combines with J gene TRBJ1-5, with D unresolved. CDR1 is SGDLS and CDR2 is YYNGEE in the germline V gene. V lost 0 bases and J lost 9, with 13 bases in between. CDR3 size: 14 residues. DNA of the CDR3: TGTGCCAGCAGCGTAGACCTATCCGGCGGGCCCCAGCATTTT. The encoded protein is CASSVDLSGGPQHF.

This sequence joins TRBV2 and TRBJ2-3; 7 bases match TRBD2. Trimming cost V 4 bases and J 3 bases; bases outside gene matches: 7. The V gene's germline CDR1 is SNHLY and CDR2 FYNNEI. The CDR3 has 15 residues. The CDR3 DNA reads TGTGCCAGCAGTGTTATGGCGGGACTAACAGATACGCAGTATTTT. It codes for CASSVMAGLTDTQYF.

V and J are TRBV6-6 and TRBJ2-7, with TRBD2 matching over 7 bases. The germline CDR1 and CDR2 sequences are MNHNY and SVGAGI (reference sequence). The CDR3 has 16 residues. The V segment lost 4 bases and the J segment 4 bases; nucleotides outside the gene matches: 13. The chain's CDR3 is CASSSSRSGAGYEQYF. The CDR3 DNA is TGTGCCAGCAGTTCCTCACGGTCGGGAGCGGGATACGAGCAGTACTTC.

The CDR3 DNA reads TGTGCCAGCAGTCTAACCGGGACAGGGAATTCACCCCTCCACTTT. Protein product: CASSLTGTGNSPLHF. This chain joins TRBV28 and TRBJ1-6, with 9 bases matching TRBD1. CDR3 length: 15 amino acids. Germline V lookup: CDR1 MDHEN, CDR2 SYDVKM. Trimming at V came to 5 bases and at J to 7 bases, leaving 6 bases not matched to a gene.

This clone was observed a handful of times. This chain links TRBV27 with TRBJ1-6; TRBD1 matches at 9 bases. Germline V gene lookup returns CDR1 MNHEY and CDR2 SMNVEV (reference sequence). This CDR3 has 17 amino acids. The V segment lost 5 bases and the J segment 7 bases; nucleotides outside the gene matches: 12. CDR3 protein: CASSGPLTGTGNSPLHF. The CDR3 bases are TGTGCCAGCAGTGGCCCCCTCACCGGGACAGGGAATTCACCCCTCCACTTT.

This chain links TRBV28 with TRBJ2-5; D ambiguous. The CDR3 runs 12 residues. In germline, CDR1 is MDHEN, CDR2 SYDVKM. V was shortened by 7 bases and J by 5 bases, with 11 bases between the two germline ends. CDR3 sequence (DNA): TGTGCCAGCACCCAAAGCTGGGAGACCCAGTACTTC. Residues: CASTQSWETQYF. The full variable domain, its missing parts supplied by reference TRBV28 and TRBJ2-5, is DVKVTQSSRYLVKRTGEKVFLECVQDMDHENMFWYRQDPGLGLRLIYFSYDVKMKEKGDIPEGYSVSREKKERFSLILESASTNQTSMYLCASTQSWETQYFGPGTRLLVL.

This chain links TRBV28 with TRBJ2-5; 9 positions agree with TRBD1. CDR3 size: 16 residues. Looked up from germline, CDR1 is MDHEN and CDR2 is SYDVKM. After removal of 1 base from V and 4 bases from J, the junction contained 7 bases not matched to a gene. Here the CDR3 DNA reads TGTGCCAGCAGTTTATCTGGACAGGGGATGGGAGAGACCCAGTACTTC. Protein product: CASSLSGQGMGETQYF. Supplemented by reference TRBV28 and TRBJ2-5, the full variable domain reads DVKVTQSSRYLVKRTGEKVFLECVQDMDHENMFWYRQDPGLGLRLIYFSYDVKMKEKGDIPEGYSVSREKKERFSLILESASTNQTSMYLCASSLSGQGMGETQYFGPGTRLLVL.

This rearrangement joins TRBV18 to TRBJ1-1; D possibly corresponds to TRBD1 (5 bases). CDR3 size: 14 residues. Trimming removed 6 bases at V and 1 base at J, with 12 bases between. Germline CDR1 is KGHSH and CDR2 is LQKENI. The CDR3 loop reads CASSPVGGNTEAFF. For the CDR3, the DNA is TGTGCCAGCTCCCCTGTCGGGGGGAACACTGAAGCTTTCTTT.

V gene TRBV9 combines with J gene TRBJ2-1; D possibly corresponds to TRBD1 (5 bases). The V gene's germline CDR1 is SGDLS and CDR2 YYNGEE. With 0 bases removed from V and 4 bases from J, the gap between germline ends came to 11 bases. CDR3 length: 15 residues. The CDR3 DNA follows: TGTGCCAGCAGCGTAGGTCAGGGTAGGTACAATGAGCAGTTCTTC. This encodes CASSVGQGRYNEQFF.

The chain combines TRBV19 with TRBJ1-4; no clear D gene. This CDR3 is 14 amino acids long. Germline V lookup: CDR1 LNHDA, CDR2 SQIVND (reference sequence). V lost 5 bases and J lost 3, with 10 bases in between. CDR3 coding DNA: TGTGCCAGTAGTGTCATACTGGCTAATGAAAAACTGTTTTTT. Translating gives CASSVILANEKLFF.

The CDR3 bases are TGTGCCAGCAGCCCCGGGACAGGGGAGTACAATGAGCAGTTCTTC. It encodes CASSPGTGEYNEQFF. The chain couples TRBV7-9 to TRBJ2-1, with 10 positions matching TRBD1. Germline V lookup: CDR1 SEHNR, CDR2 FQNEAQ (reference sequence). This CDR3 is built from 15 residues. V gave up 5 bases and J gave up 4 bases; unmatched junction bases: 5.

This clone was seen just once. The chain couples TRBV18 to TRBJ2-7, with D perhaps matching TRBD1 (5 bases). Germline V gene lookup returns CDR1 KGHSH and CDR2 LQKENI. Deletions cut 6 bases from V and 0 bases from J, with 9 bases between. This CDR3 region has 13 residues. This CDR3 reads CASSTTASYEQYF. The DNA of the CDR3 is TGTGCCAGCTCTACGACAGCCTCCTACGAGCAGTACTTC.

J is TRBJ1-1 and V is TRBV5-1; TRBD1 matches at 7 bases. CDR1 and CDR2 (germline): SGHRS, YFSETQ. The J segment lost 0 bases and the V segment lost 5 bases, leaving 4 bases of the junction unmatched. The length of the CDR3 is 14 residues. The CDR3 nucleotides read TGCGCCAGCAGACTAGGACAGGTGAACACTGAAGCTTTCTTT. This translates into CASRLGQVNTEAFF.

The V call is TRBV18, the J call TRBJ2-5, with a tentative D call TRBD1 (6 bases). Looked up from germline, CDR1 is KGHSH and CDR2 is LQKENI. Trimming left V 3 bases short and J 3 bases short, with 8 bases between. The CDR3 loop spans 13 amino acids. CDR3 nucleotide sequence: TGTGCCAGCTCACCTAGACAGGAAGAGACCCAGTACTTC. Amino acids: CASSPRQEETQYF.

This chain uses TRBV30 with TRBJ2-2, with a weak D call TRBD2 (5 bases). The ends were cut back, 5 bases at V and 5 bases at J, with 12 bases in the middle. This CDR3 has 13 amino acids. From germline, CDR1 is GTSNPN and CDR2 SVGIG (reference sequence). As DNA, the CDR3 is TGTGCCTGGCAGGCGGGTGGGACCGGGGAGCTGTTTTTT. This gives the protein CAWQAGGTGELFF.

The chain carries TRBV5-8 and TRBJ2-7; D might be TRBD1 (6 bases). CDR3 length: 15 amino acids. Germline V CDR1 and CDR2: SGHTS, YDEGEE. V was trimmed by 2 bases and J by 9 bases, leaving 21 bases between them. CDR3 amino acids: CASSFGFLRQDSQYF. The CDR3 DNA follows: TGTGCCAGCAGCTTCGGTTTTCTCCGACAGGACTCGCAGTACTTC.

This clone showed up just once. The chain couples TRBV19 to TRBJ2-7, with 8 bases identical to TRBD2. V trimming: 5 bases; J trimming: 7 bases; junction bases outside the gene matches: 13. The CDR3 spans 15 residues. Germline values: CDR1 LNHDA, CDR2 SQIVND (reference sequence). The CDR3: CASSVAWGLVREQYF. The CDR3 DNA follows: TGTGCCAGTAGTGTGGCGTGGGGACTAGTGCGGGAGCAGTACTTC.